This is a list of T cell receptor beta chains from one sample in a study of T cell responses to AZD1222 COVID-19 vaccine. Clones were read by immunoSEQ multiplex PCR, and TCRdb kept only the in-frame ones, dropping some. The profile shows roughly 120,000 clones, 84% of them singletons. The sample in question was peripheral blood, obtained on day 0 of AZD1222 vaccination. These receptors all come from an adult in good health. Each CDR3 is given with its conserved first and last residue. Each record gives: V gene, D gene, J gene, clone size, CDR3 DNA, CDR3 protein. The D gene is left open where the match is weak. The size entry is marked missing in some rows and otherwise reads once, few, many or a size class.

>TRBV5-8|TRBD2|TRBJ2-2|once
TGTGCCAGCAGCTTGGCCTGGGGGACTAGCGGCACCGGGGAGCTGTTTTTT
CASSLAWGTSGTGELFF
>TRBV28|NA|TRBJ2-2|NA
TGTGCCAGCAGTTTTCACGGGAGCGCGAACACCGGGGAGCTGTTTTTT
CASSFHGSANTGELFF
>TRBV5-1|NA|TRBJ2-5|NA
TGCGCCAGCAGCAAAACAGTCCAGGGGCGAGAGACCCAGTACTTC
CASSKTVQGRETQYF
>TRBV2|NA|TRBJ1-2|NA
TGTGCCAGCAGTGGGCTTCCGTCGGGGGGTAGGGATGGCTACACCTTC
CASSGLPSGGRDGYTF
>TRBV7-2|NA|TRBJ1-6|NA
TGTGCCAGCAGCCCCAACATGGGGTTTAATTCACCCCTCCACTTT
CASSPNMGFNSPLHF
>TRBV6-5|NA|TRBJ2-3|NA
TGTGCCAGCAGTTACGGCGGGGCAGATACGCAGTATTTT
CASSYGGADTQYF
>TRBV6-5|TRBD1|TRBJ1-4|NA
TGTGCCAGCAGTCCCGGGACAGGGGGAAGCGAAAAACTGTTTTTT
CASSPGTGGSEKLFF
>TRBV4-1|NA|TRBJ2-7|NA
TGCGCCAGCAGAACTAGCGCAGGGGGTGGAGAGCAGTACTTC
CASRTSAGGGEQYF
>TRBV5-5|NA|TRBJ1-6|few
TGTGCCAGCAGCTCGAAAACCAGGGTTGGCAATTCACCCCTCCACTTT
CASSSKTRVGNSPLHF
>TRBV18|NA|TRBJ1-5|NA
TGTGCCAGCTCACCAGGGCAAATCGGTCAGCCCCAGCATTTT
CASSPGQIGQPQHF
>TRBV4-2|NA|TRBJ2-2|NA
TGTGCCAGCAGCTCCCGGGGCCAGCAGCCGGCCGGGGAGCTGTTTTTT
CASSSRGQQPAGELFF
>TRBV7-2|TRBD2|TRBJ2-2|NA
TGTGCCAGCAGTGGGCTAGCGGGATTCTTCGGGGAGCTGTTTTTT
CASSGLAGFFGELFF
>TRBV6-2/TRBV6-3|NA|TRBJ2-7|NA
TGTGCCAGCAGCGCACCCTACGAGCAGTACTTC
CASSAPYEQYF
>TRBV7-6|NA|TRBJ2-7|NA
TGTGCCAGCAGCTTAGCTACAGGCGAGCAGTACTTC
CASSLATGEQYF
>TRBV4-3|NA|TRBJ2-7|NA
TGCGCCAGCAGCCAAGAGGCACGCGGCGAGCAGTACTTC
CASSQEARGEQYF
>TRBV18|NA|TRBJ2-7|NA
TGTGCCAGCTCAACCGGGACGGCACCCTACGAGCAGTACTTC
CASSTGTAPYEQYF
>TRBV28|NA|TRBJ1-3|NA
TGTGCCAGCAGTTTATCTCAGGGAAACACCATATATTTT
CASSLSQGNTIYF
>TRBV29-1|TRBD2|TRBJ2-1|NA
TGCAGCGGAGTAGCGGGAGGGCTGAGTGAGCAGTTCTTC
CSGVAGGLSEQFF
>TRBV18|NA|TRBJ1-3|few
TGTGCCAGCTCACCAAGGACCGTTAGCTCTGGAAACACCATATATTTT
CASSPRTVSSGNTIYF
>TRBV5-6|NA|TRBJ2-2|NA
TGTGCCAGCAGCTTGTACCTGGGTATCGGGGAGCTGTTTTTT
CASSLYLGIGELFF
>TRBV7-9|NA|TRBJ2-3|once
TGTGCCAGCAGCCCTTGGGGCGGGGATACGCAGTATTTT
CASSPWGGDTQYF
>TRBV6-5|NA|TRBJ1-1|NA
TGTGCCAGCAAGCAGAACACTGAAGCTTTCTTT
CASKQNTEAFF
>TRBV18|NA|TRBJ2-1|NA
TGTGCCAGCTCACCTGCCGAGTTCGGTGCCAATGAGCAGTTCTTC
CASSPAEFGANEQFF
>TRBV10-1|NA|TRBJ1-1|NA
TGCGCCATCCCATGTCGGGGGTTGAACACTGAAGCTTTCTTT
CAIPCRGLNTEAFF
>TRBV18|TRBD1|TRBJ1-1|few
TGTGCCAGCTCACCGGTACAGGGGCGCGGGAACACTGAAGCTTTCTTT
CASSPVQGRGNTEAFF
>TRBV19|NA|TRBJ1-6|NA
TGTGCCAGTAGTGAAGATTATAATTCACCCCTCCACTTT
CASSEDYNSPLHF
>TRBV3-1/TRBV3-2|NA|TRBJ2-3|NA
TGTGCCAGCAGACCTTCAGGCAGTCTGGCAGATACGCAGTATTTT
CASRPSGSLADTQYF
>TRBV5-1|NA|TRBJ1-1|NA
TGCGCCAGCAGCTTGGAAATGAACACTGAAGCTTTCTTT
CASSLEMNTEAFF
>TRBV18|TRBD1|TRBJ2-7|NA
TGTGCCAGCTCACCACCGGGACAGGGGTACGAGCAGTACTTC
CASSPPGQGYEQYF
>TRBV5-6|TRBD1|TRBJ1-2|NA
TGTGCCAGCAGCTCCGGGACAGGACTCCGAGGCTACACCTTC
CASSSGTGLRGYTF
>TRBV6-1|NA|TRBJ1-3|NA
TGTGCCAGCAGTGTCAAAAGGACCGACGTCTCTGGAAACACCATATATTTT
CASSVKRTDVSGNTIYF
>TRBV27|TRBD2|TRBJ2-1|NA
TGTGCCAGCAGTTTACGGCGGGGGGGCTTGGATGAGCAGTTCTTC
CASSLRRGGLDEQFF
>TRBV5-5|NA|TRBJ1-5|NA
TGTGCCAGCACTGACCAATTATATAGCAATCAGCCCCAGCATTTT
CASTDQLYSNQPQHF
>TRBV21-1|NA|TRBJ2-6|few
TGTGCCAGCAGCAAAGTAGGACCCCGGACAGGGGCCAACGTCCTGACTTTC
CASSKVGPRTGANVLTF
>TRBV28|NA|TRBJ1-5|many
TGTGCCAGCAGTTTCGGGGGAAGCAATCAGCCCCAGCATTTT
CASSFGGSNQPQHF
>TRBV13|NA|TRBJ1-3|NA
TGTGCCAGCAGCTTACTAGGAGTGCGGCGCTCTGGAAACACCATATATTTT
CASSLLGVRRSGNTIYF
>TRBV7-9|NA|TRBJ2-2|NA
TGTGCCAGCAGATGGGGGCAGTCCACCGGGGAGCTGTTTTTT
CASRWGQSTGELFF
>TRBV6-2/TRBV6-3|NA|TRBJ2-2|NA
TGTGCCAGCAGTAAGGGACTCAATCTGTGGTCCGGGGAGCTGTTTTTT
CASSKGLNLWSGELFF
>TRBV18|NA|TRBJ2-1|NA
TGTGCCAGCTCACCGGTTGGGGACAATGAGCAGTTCTTC
CASSPVGDNEQFF
>TRBV6-2/TRBV6-3|NA|TRBJ2-2|NA
TGTGCCAGCAGTGGGGCGAACACCGGGGAGCTGTTTTTT
CASSGANTGELFF
>TRBV29-1|TRBD2|TRBJ2-7|NA
TGCAGCGTTGATAGACTAGCGGGAGATATCACCTACGAGCAGTACTTC
CSVDRLAGDITYEQYF
>TRBV7-9|TRBD1|TRBJ1-1|NA
TGTGCCAGCAGCTCGGGGACAGTTAACACTGAAGCTTTCTTT
CASSSGTVNTEAFF
>TRBV27|NA|TRBJ2-1|NA
TGTGCCAGCAGTTTATTCGGAAATGAGCAGTTCTTC
CASSLFGNEQFF
>TRBV13|NA|TRBJ1-1|NA
TGTGCCAGCAGCTTATGGGGTAGGGTTCGGGCTTTCTTT
CASSLWGRVRAFF
>TRBV3-1/TRBV3-2|NA|TRBJ1-3|NA
TGTGCCAGCAGCCGATACAGGGAGAGCTCTGGAAACACCATATATTTT
CASSRYRESSGNTIYF
>TRBV5-1|NA|TRBJ2-3|NA
TGCGCCAGCAGCTTCCCCGGGGCGGATACGCAGTATTTT
CASSFPGADTQYF
>TRBV27|NA|TRBJ2-3|NA
TGTGCCAGCAGTTCGGGGCTAGCTCAGGTTATAGATACGCAGTATTTT
CASSSGLAQVIDTQYF
>TRBV28|NA|TRBJ2-5|NA
TGTGCCGGGACTCGGGCAGGGGCAAAGACCCAGTACTTC
CAGTRAGAKTQYF
>TRBV11-2|NA|TRBJ2-3|NA
TGTGCCAGCAGCTTATCCTTCAGCACAGATACGCAGTATTTT
CASSLSFSTDTQYF
>TRBV2|NA|TRBJ1-5|NA
TGTGCCAGCAGTCCAGACAGAATCAATCAGCCCCAGCATTTT
CASSPDRINQPQHF
>TRBV6-5|TRBD1|TRBJ2-7|NA
TGTGCCAGCAGTTACTCGGGACAGACCTCCTACGAGCAGTACTTC
CASSYSGQTSYEQYF
>TRBV27|TRBD1|TRBJ1-5|NA
TGTGCCAGCAGTTTATCCCCAGGGGGCGCTCAGCCCCAGCATTTT
CASSLSPGGAQPQHF
>TRBV7-6|NA|TRBJ1-1|NA
TGTGCCAGCAGCTTAACGGGCGCGGGTTGGGGCACTGAAGCTTTCTTT
CASSLTGAGWGTEAFF
>TRBV19|TRBD1|TRBJ1-6|NA
TGTGCCAGTAGTATGCAAAGGGCAGGGGGATCACCCCTCCACTTT
CASSMQRAGGSPLHF
>TRBV19|NA|TRBJ2-5|once
TGTGCCAGTAGTAGGGCAGCGGGAGAGACCCAGTACTTC
CASSRAAGETQYF
>TRBV27|TRBD1|TRBJ1-4|NA
TGTGCCAGCAGTTTTGGACAGGTTGGCGAAAAACTGTTTTTT
CASSFGQVGEKLFF
>TRBV18|NA|TRBJ2-1|NA
TGTGCCAGCTCACCCCTTTTGAGGGGGAGCGATGAGCAGTTCTTC
CASSPLLRGSDEQFF
>TRBV27|NA|TRBJ1-3|few
TGTGCCAGCAGCGAGGGAAGGGCCTCTGGAAACACCATATATTTT
CASSEGRASGNTIYF
>TRBV4-3|NA|TRBJ1-6|NA
TGCGCCAGCAGCCGGGACGGGAAGAATTCACCCCTCCACTTT
CASSRDGKNSPLHF
>TRBV5-1|NA|TRBJ1-4|once
TGCGCCAGCAGCTGGGGAGGACAGAGTAATGAAAAACTGTTTTTT
CASSWGGQSNEKLFF